The T cell receptor beta chain under discussion was sequenced for a study of T cell repertoires in cytomegalovirus infection. Across the whole study: Well-studied HLA-B-restricted epitopes and recently identified HLA-C-restricted epitopes of CMV were both used in the study. Matching HLA type, along with CMV infection, was indicated by public TCR beta signatures. Study-wide findings and caveats: CMV-specific HLA-C-restricted TCR beta clonotypes dominated the ex vivo response.

As regards this clonotype: Its antigen is undetermined.

TCRdb processed the reads anew with MiXCR; each CDR3 protein has one entry. The table lists 350,000 to 400,000 distinct CDR3 sequences, approximately 35% of them singletons, with approximately 13% in the top ten. The CDR3 loop spans 12 amino acids. Germline-derived CDR1 and CDR2 are DFQATT and SNEGSKA (reference sequence). Deletions cut 3 bases from V and 2 bases from J, with 7 bases between. This receptor was taken from a human donor in good health (CMV status not recorded). Some clones in this sample may be carry-over from other donors' samples. The gene calls are TRBV20-1 and TRBJ1-1, with no clear D. Material: cultured PBMCs, obtained from culture after CMV antigen stimulation. As DNA, the CDR3 is TGCAGTGCTAGTAGACCTAACACTGAAGCTTTCTTT. Translating it yields CSASRPNTEAFF.